Below are 27 T cell receptor beta chains sequenced from a single sample in a study of T cell clonotyping in hematopoietic cell transplantation. Produced via immunoSEQ multiplex PCR; TCRdb's table is partial and in-frame only. This sample carries 9,000 or so clones, 65% to 90% of them seen once, and the ten largest clones take 30% to 35%. Sequenced here: PBMCs, sampled 180 days after allogeneic stem cell transplant. The receptors shown here come from a female patient between 30 and 45 years old who had an allogeneic stem cell transplant, so the T cells may come from the graft donor. Some clones in this sample may be carry-over from other donors' samples.

This clone was seen a few times. The chain has TRBV5-6 and TRBJ2-3, with D possibly matching TRBD1 (6 bases). Germline V gene data show CDR1 as SGHDT and CDR2 as YYEEEE. The CDR3 is made up of 16 amino acids. The V end lost 6 bases, the J end lost 2 bases, and 19 bases lay between the germline ends. The CDR3 loop is CASNLRDTGYTDTQYF. The CDR3 bases are TGTGCCAGCAACCTCCGGGACACGGGATACACAGATACGCAGTATTTT.

The CDR3 nucleotides read TGTGCCAGCAGCCCCATAGCGGGGGGGACCTACAATGAGCAGTTCTTC. This encodes CASSPIAGGTYNEQFF. This rearrangement joins TRBV14 to TRBJ2-1; 11 nucleotides line up with TRBD2. CDR1 SGHDN and CDR2 FVKESK come from the germline V gene. The ends lost 4 bases at V and 2 bases at J; junction bases unmatched: 4. The CDR3 consists of 16 residues.

This clone has a single count. V is TRBV30 and J is TRBJ2-3, with no clear D. The CDR3 has 13 amino acids. Germline-derived CDR1 and CDR2 are GTSNPN and SVGIG (reference sequence). V lost 0 bases, J lost 5 bases, and 9 bases lay in between. The CDR3 DNA reads TGTGCCTGGAGTGTAAGAAGGAGAGATACGCAGTATTTT. It translates to CAWSVRRRDTQYF.

This clone has only a few counts. The rearrangement uses TRBV25-1 and TRBJ2-5; D not certain. The germline gives CDR1 MGHDK, CDR2 SYGVNS. Trimming shortened V by 3 bases and J by 1 base, and 12 bases separated the two germline ends. The CDR3 has 15 amino acids. The CDR3: CASSDPAIFQETQYF. DNA for the CDR3: TGTGCCAGCAGTGATCCCGCCATTTTCCAAGAGACCCAGTACTTC.

The CDR3 loop is CASSLLGPGNSYEQYF. CDR3 DNA sequence: TGTGCCAGCAGCTTACTTGGCCCGGGGAACTCCTACGAGCAGTACTTC. The chain joins TRBV7-2 to TRBJ2-7; D possibly corresponds to TRBD2 (5 bases). The CDR3 is made up of 16 amino acids. The germline V and J ends were trimmed by 2 bases and 0 bases, with 14 bases remaining between them. Germline loops: CDR1 SGHTA, CDR2 FQGNSA.

V and J are TRBV6-1 and TRBJ1-2, with D uncertain. Germline assignment: CDR1 MNHNS and CDR2 SASEGT. CDR3 length: 13 amino acids. The ends were cut back, 2 bases at V and 2 bases at J, with 6 bases in the middle. The chain's CDR3 is CASSEQPNYGYTF. Written as DNA, the CDR3 is TGTGCCAGCAGTGAACAGCCCAACTATGGCTACACCTTC.

The chain employs TRBV7-2 and TRBJ1-2; TRBD1 aligns across 9 bases. CDR1 and CDR2 from the germline V gene are SGHTA and FQGNSA. Losses at the gene ends were 6 bases for V and 8 bases for J; bases not matched to a gene: 7. The CDR3 is made up of 13 amino acids. CDR3 nucleotide sequence: TGTGCCAGCAGTCGGGACAGGGATGAGGGCTACACCTTC. This translates into CASSRDRDEGYTF.

The chain carries TRBV7-2 and TRBJ2-7, with D possibly matching TRBD2 (5 bases). CDR1 is SGHTA, CDR2 FQGNSA, per germline. CDR3 size: 13 residues. Trimming took 2 bases from V and 8 from J, leaving 13 bases between them. The chain's CDR3 is CASSLFGAAQQYF. Here the CDR3 DNA reads TGTGCCAGCAGCTTATTTGGAGCGGCCCAGCAGTACTTC.

This rearrangement joins TRBV7-2 to TRBJ2-7; 7 positions agree with TRBD1. The CDR3 has 15 amino acids. Germline trimming cut 5 bases from V and 7 bases from J; bases unmatched to any gene: 14. Per the germline V gene, CDR1 is SGHTA and CDR2 is FQGNSA. The CDR3 spells CASSPGQVLGWEQYF. DNA for the CDR3: TGTGCCAGCAGCCCTGGACAGGTTTTAGGTTGGGAGCAGTACTTC.

This clone has only a few counts. This chain links TRBV9 with TRBJ2-7; D may be TRBD2 (6 bases). Trimming removed 3 bases at V and 1 base at J, with 11 bases between. The V gene's germline CDR1 is SGDLS and CDR2 YYNGEE. This CDR3 comprises 14 residues. The CDR3 region has the DNA TGTGCCAGCAGCGGCTCGGGGGTTTCCTACGAGCAGTACTTC. Residues: CASSGSGVSYEQYF.

J is TRBJ1-5 and V is TRBV30; D is unresolved. CDR3 length equals 12 residues. Germline V CDR1 and CDR2: GTSNPN, SVGIG (reference sequence). V dropped 4 bases and J dropped 6 bases, with 10 bases sitting between them. CDR3 nucleotides: TGTGCCTGGACGAATCTGGGTCAGCCCCAGCATTTT. Protein product: CAWTNLGQPQHF.

By share, this clone counts as large. The chain carries TRBV19 and TRBJ1-3; D remains ambiguous. Trimming took off 8 bases at V and 4 bases at J, with 12 bases between the two ends. The CDR3 is 13 residues long. Germline CDR1 is LNHDA and CDR2 is SQIVND (reference sequence). The CDR3: CASSQGGGNTIYF. In DNA form, the CDR3 reads TGTGCCAGTTCGCAAGGAGGGGGAAACACCATATATTTT.

This chain links TRBV19 with TRBJ1-1; 10 nucleotides match TRBD1. The V segment lost 9 bases and the J segment 5 bases; nucleotides outside the gene matches: 3. The CDR3 is 12 amino acids. The germline CDR1 and CDR2 sequences are LNHDA and SQIVND (reference sequence). In nucleotides, the CDR3 is TGTGCCAGCCGGGACAGGGGTACTGAAGCTTTCTTT. It encodes CASRDRGTEAFF.

The chain carries TRBV5-1 and TRBJ1-5; D perhaps matches TRBD1 (5 bases). In germline, CDR1 is SGHRS, CDR2 YFSETQ. With 5 bases removed from V and 6 bases from J, the gap between germline ends came to 18 bases. The CDR3 is made up of 15 amino acids. CDR3 sequence (DNA): TGCGCCAGCAGTGACGGGGACGGTTTCGGTCAGCCCCAGCATTTT. Translated, it gives CASSDGDGFGQPQHF.

The rearrangement uses TRBV7-9 and TRBJ1-5, with D unresolved. The CDR3 sequence is 10 residues long. Between the trimmed V and J ends, which lost 8 bases and 7 bases, there was a span of 6 bases. CDR1 and CDR2 (germline): SEHNR, FQNEAQ (reference sequence). The CDR3 region is CASPSQPQHF. The CDR3 DNA reads as TGTGCCAGCCCCTCGCAGCCCCAGCATTTT.

In DNA, the CDR3 is TGTGCCAGTAAATACAATTTCGGGGGTGCCTACGAGCAGTACTTC. Residues: CASKYNFGGAYEQYF. The chain has TRBV6-1 and TRBJ2-7, with D perhaps TRBD2 (6 bases). V lost 9 bases and J lost 2, with 20 bases in between. The CDR3 runs to 15 residues. CDR1 MNHNS and CDR2 SASEGT come from the germline V gene.

CDR3 nucleotides: TGTGCCAGCAGTGACTTACCCGGGACTCTCTACGAGCAGTACTTC. Translating gives CASSDLPGTLYEQYF. The genes are TRBV6-4 and TRBJ2-7, with D perhaps TRBD2 (6 bases). Germline CDR1 is MRHNA and CDR2 is SNTAGT. With 1 base removed from V and 3 bases from J, the gap between germline ends came to 13 bases. This CDR3 is built from 15 residues.

The CDR3 DNA is TGCGCCAGCAGCTTGGCCGCAGGAAAGCAAGAGACCCAGTACTTC. Translation: CASSLAAGKQETQYF. The chain has TRBV5-1 and TRBJ2-5; D is undetermined. Germline V gives CDR1 SGHRS, CDR2 YFSETQ. The CDR3 loop spans 15 amino acids. Trimming took off 0 bases at V and 2 bases at J, with 11 bases between the two ends.

Turning to this clone: A read error may produce the germline difference seen at one junction end. The chain couples TRBV7-7 to TRBJ1-1, with TRBD1 matching over 7 bases. The CDR3 length is 15 residues. Germline-derived CDR1 and CDR2 are SSHAT and FNYEAQ (reference sequence). The CDR3 protein is CASSLLTGANTEAFF. The CDR3 bases are TGTGCTAGCAGCTTGTTAACAGGGGCGAACACTGAAGCTTTCTTT.

This clone was seen only once. The genes are TRBV5-8 and TRBJ1-1; D is unclear. In germline, CDR1 is SGHTS, CDR2 YDEGEE. This CDR3 has 15 residues. The ends were cut back, 0 bases at V and 5 bases at J, with 14 bases in the middle. The CDR3 loop is CASSLGVEGRTEAFF. In nucleotides, the CDR3 is TGTGCCAGCAGCTTGGGGGTTGAGGGAAGGACTGAAGCTTTCTTT.

A single count supports this clone. The chain combines TRBV6-6 with TRBJ2-7, with D hard to call. The CDR3 runs to 15 residues. V shed 0 bases and J shed 2 bases, with 11 bases lying between them. The germline CDR1 and CDR2 sequences are MNHNY and SVGAGI (reference sequence). The CDR3 sequence is CASSYSIQAAYEQYF. CDR3 coding DNA: TGTGCCAGCAGTTACTCGATCCAGGCCGCCTACGAGCAGTACTTC.

The chain is built from TRBV25-1 and TRBJ1-4, with D hard to call. The length of the CDR3 is 13 residues. V lost 4 bases and J 10 bases, leaving 13 bases between the germline ends. Germline CDR1 is MGHDK and CDR2 is SYGVNS. The CDR3 bases are TGTGCCAGCAGTGGAATCATAGGAGGAAAACTGTTTTTT. Protein: CASSGIIGGKLFF.

V and J are TRBV7-2 and TRBJ2-1, with 9 nucleotides matching TRBD2. This CDR3 has 15 residues. Trimming took 7 bases from V and 9 from J; bases not matched to a gene: 13. In germline, CDR1 is SGHTA, CDR2 FQGNSA. The CDR3 loop is CASTLVAGGLSEQFF. The CDR3, as DNA: TGTGCCAGCACCCTAGTGGCGGGGGGGCTTAGTGAGCAGTTCTTC.

This clone showed up just once. This chain connects TRBV6-5 to TRBJ1-2, with a weak D call TRBD1 (6 bases). Germline V gene sequence: CDR1 MNHEY, CDR2 SVGAGI. This CDR3 region has 13 residues. Between the trimmed V and J ends, which lost 2 bases and 3 bases, there was a span of 7 bases. The DNA for the CDR3 is TGTGCCAGCAGTTACGCAGGGGACTATGGCTACACCTTC. Encoded protein: CASSYAGDYGYTF.

This clone is judged medium-sized. The gene calls are TRBV6-5 and TRBJ2-2; 7 nucleotides line up with TRBD1. This CDR3 has 14 amino acids. Germline trimming cut 6 bases from V and 1 base from J; bases unmatched to any gene: 2. Per the germline V gene, CDR1 is MNHEY and CDR2 is SVGAGI. The CDR3 sequence: CASRGQLNTGELFF. The CDR3 coding sequence is TGTGCCAGCAGGGGACAGTTGAACACCGGGGAGCTGTTTTTT.

The chain recombines TRBV10-3 with TRBJ1-2, with 8 bases identical to TRBD1. V lost 5 bases and J lost 6; bases outside the gene matches: 11. In germline, CDR1 is ENHRY, CDR2 SYGVKD. This CDR3 contains 15 residues. CDR3 protein: CAISTSKDREHGYTF. The CDR3 region has the DNA TGTGCCATCAGTACCTCCAAGGACAGGGAACATGGCTACACCTTC.

This clone was picked up one time. The V and J genes are TRBV5-8 and TRBJ2-3, with 8 bases aligning to TRBD2. Losses at the gene ends were 4 bases for V and 0 bases for J; bases not matched to a gene: 4. The CDR3 covers 15 residues. Germline CDR1 is SGHTS and CDR2 is YDEGEE. DNA for the CDR3: TGTGCCAGCAGCCGCGGGGGGCGGAGCACAGATACGCAGTATTTT. The encoded protein is CASSRGGRSTDTQYF.